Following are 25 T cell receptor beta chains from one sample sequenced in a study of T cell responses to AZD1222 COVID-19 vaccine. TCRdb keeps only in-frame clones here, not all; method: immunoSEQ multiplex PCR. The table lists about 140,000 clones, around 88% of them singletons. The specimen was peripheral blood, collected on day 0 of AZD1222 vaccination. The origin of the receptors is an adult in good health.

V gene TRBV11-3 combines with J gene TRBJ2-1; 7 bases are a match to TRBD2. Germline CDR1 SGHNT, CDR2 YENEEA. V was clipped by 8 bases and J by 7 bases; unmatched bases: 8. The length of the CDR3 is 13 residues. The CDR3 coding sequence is TGTGCCAGCCCTCACCCCGGGGGGAATGAGCAGTTCTTC. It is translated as CASPHPGGNEQFF.

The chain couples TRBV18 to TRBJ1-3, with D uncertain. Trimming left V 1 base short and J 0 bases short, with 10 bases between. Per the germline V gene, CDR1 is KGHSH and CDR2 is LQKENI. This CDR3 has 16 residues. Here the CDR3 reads CASSPLDLSSGNTIYF. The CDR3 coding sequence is TGTGCCAGCTCACCACTAGACTTGAGCTCTGGAAACACCATATATTTT.

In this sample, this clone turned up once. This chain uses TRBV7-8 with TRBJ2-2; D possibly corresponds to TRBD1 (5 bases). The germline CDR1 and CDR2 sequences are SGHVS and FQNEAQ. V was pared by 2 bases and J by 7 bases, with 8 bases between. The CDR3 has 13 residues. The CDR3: CASSLRQHGELFF. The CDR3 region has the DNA TGTGCCAGCAGCTTACGACAGCACGGGGAGCTGTTTTTT.

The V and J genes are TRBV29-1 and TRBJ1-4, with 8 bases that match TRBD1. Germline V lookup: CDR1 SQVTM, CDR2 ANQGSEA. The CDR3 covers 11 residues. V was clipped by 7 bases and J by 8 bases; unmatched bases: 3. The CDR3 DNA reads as TGCAGCGCCAGGACAGGGGAAAAACTGTTTTTT. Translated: CSARTGEKLFF.

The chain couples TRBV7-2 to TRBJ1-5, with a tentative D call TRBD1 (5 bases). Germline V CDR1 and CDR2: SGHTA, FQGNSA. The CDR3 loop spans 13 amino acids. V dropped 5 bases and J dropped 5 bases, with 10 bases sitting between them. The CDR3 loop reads CASSLDRDQPQHF. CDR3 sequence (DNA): TGTGCCAGCAGCCTAGACAGAGATCAGCCCCAGCATTTT.

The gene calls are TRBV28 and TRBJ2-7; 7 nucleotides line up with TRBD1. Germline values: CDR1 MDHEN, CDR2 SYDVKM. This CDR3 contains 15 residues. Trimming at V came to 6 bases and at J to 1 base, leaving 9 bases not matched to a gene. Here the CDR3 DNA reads TGTGCCAGCAGCCAAGGGACAGATAGTTCCTACGAGCAGTACTTC. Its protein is CASSQGTDSSYEQYF. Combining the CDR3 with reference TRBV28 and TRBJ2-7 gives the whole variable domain DVKVTQSSRYLVKRTGEKVFLECVQDMDHENMFWYRQDPGLGLRLIYFSYDVKMKEKGDIPEGYSVSREKKERFSLILESASTNQTSMYLCASSQGTDSSYEQYFGPGTRLTVT.

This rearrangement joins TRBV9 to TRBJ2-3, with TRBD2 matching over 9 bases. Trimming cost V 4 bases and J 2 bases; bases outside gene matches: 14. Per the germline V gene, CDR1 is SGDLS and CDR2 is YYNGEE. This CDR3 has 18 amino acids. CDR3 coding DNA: TGTGCCAGCAGCCCGTCACCCGGGACTAGCACCCTCACAGATACGCAGTATTTT. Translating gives CASSPSPGTSTLTDTQYF. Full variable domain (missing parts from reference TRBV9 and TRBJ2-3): DSGVTQTPKHLITATGQRVTLRCSPRSGDLSVYWYQQSLDQGLQFLIQYYNGEERAKGNILERFSAQQFPDLHSELNLSSLELGDSALYFCASSPSPGTSTLTDTQYFGPGTRLTVL.

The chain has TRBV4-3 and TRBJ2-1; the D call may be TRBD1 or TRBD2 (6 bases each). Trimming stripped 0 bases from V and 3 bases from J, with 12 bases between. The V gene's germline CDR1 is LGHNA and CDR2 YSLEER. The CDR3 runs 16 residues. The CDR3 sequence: CASSQEVGGNYNEQFF. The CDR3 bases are TGCGCCAGCAGCCAAGAAGTAGGGGGGAACTACAATGAGCAGTTCTTC.

The DNA of the CDR3 is TGTGCCAGCAGCCCTGGGACAGGGCTTCAATCACCCCTCCACTTT. It codes for CASSPGTGLQSPLHF. The chain is built from TRBV5-6 and TRBJ1-6; 9 bases are a match to TRBD1. Germline lookup yields CDR1 SGHDT and CDR2 YYEEEE. This CDR3 is built from 15 residues. V gave up 4 bases and J gave up 10 bases; unmatched junction bases: 9.

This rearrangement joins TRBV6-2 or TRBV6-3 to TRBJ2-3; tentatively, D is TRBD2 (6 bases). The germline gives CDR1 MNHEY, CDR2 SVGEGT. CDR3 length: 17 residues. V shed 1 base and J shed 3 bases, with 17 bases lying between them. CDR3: CASSYFHRREQTDTQYF. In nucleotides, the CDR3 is TGTGCCAGCAGTTACTTCCACAGGAGGGAGCAGACAGATACGCAGTATTTT.

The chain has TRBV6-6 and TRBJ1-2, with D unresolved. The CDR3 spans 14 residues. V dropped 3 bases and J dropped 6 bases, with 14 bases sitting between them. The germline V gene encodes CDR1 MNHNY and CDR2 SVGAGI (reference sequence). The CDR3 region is CASSYISPGNGYTF. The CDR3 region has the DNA TGTGCCAGCAGTTATATTTCTCCGGGGAATGGCTACACCTTC.

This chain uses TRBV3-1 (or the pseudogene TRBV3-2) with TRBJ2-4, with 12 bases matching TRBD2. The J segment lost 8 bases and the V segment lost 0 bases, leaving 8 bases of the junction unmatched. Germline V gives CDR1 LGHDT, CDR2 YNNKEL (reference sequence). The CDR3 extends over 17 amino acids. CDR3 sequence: CASSQDQLAGGVYIQYF. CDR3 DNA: TGTGCCAGCAGCCAAGATCAACTAGCGGGAGGAGTCTACATTCAGTACTTC.

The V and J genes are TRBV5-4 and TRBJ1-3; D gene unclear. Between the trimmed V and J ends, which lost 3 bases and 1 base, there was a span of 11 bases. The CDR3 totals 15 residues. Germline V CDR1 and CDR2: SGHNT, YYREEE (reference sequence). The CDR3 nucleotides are TGTGCCAGCAGCTCGGAGACTAGTTCTGGAAACACCATATATTTT. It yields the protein CASSSETSSGNTIYF.

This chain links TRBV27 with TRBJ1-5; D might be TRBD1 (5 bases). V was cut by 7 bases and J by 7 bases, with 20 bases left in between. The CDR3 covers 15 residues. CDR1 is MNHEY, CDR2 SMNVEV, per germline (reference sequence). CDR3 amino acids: CASNRRDDVRQPQHF. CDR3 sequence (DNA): TGTGCCAGCAATCGCCGGGACGACGTCCGCCAGCCCCAGCATTTT.

CDR3 residues: CATRDNPGNTIYF. The CDR3 DNA follows: TGTGCCACCCGGGACAACCCTGGAAACACCATATATTTT. This chain connects TRBV24-1 to TRBJ1-3; the D gene is possibly TRBD1 (6 bases). V lost 9 bases and J 2 bases, leaving 10 bases between the germline ends. The CDR3 sequence is 13 residues long. Germline loops: CDR1 KGHDR, CDR2 SFDVKD.

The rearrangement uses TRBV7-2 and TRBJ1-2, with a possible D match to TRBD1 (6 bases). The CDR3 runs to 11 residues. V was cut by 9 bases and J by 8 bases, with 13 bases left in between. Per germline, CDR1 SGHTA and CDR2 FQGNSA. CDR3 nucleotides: TGTGCCAGACAACAGGGTTGGGGCTACACCTTC. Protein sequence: CARQQGWGYTF.

The CDR3 here is CASSVPLDRGHYEQYF. Written as DNA, the CDR3 is TGTGCCAGCAGCGTTCCCTTGGACAGGGGGCACTACGAGCAGTACTTC. V is TRBV7-2 and J is TRBJ2-7; 11 positions match TRBD1. This CDR3 is built from 16 residues. V was clipped by 5 bases and J by 3 bases; unmatched bases: 9. CDR1 is SGHTA, CDR2 FQGNSA, per germline.

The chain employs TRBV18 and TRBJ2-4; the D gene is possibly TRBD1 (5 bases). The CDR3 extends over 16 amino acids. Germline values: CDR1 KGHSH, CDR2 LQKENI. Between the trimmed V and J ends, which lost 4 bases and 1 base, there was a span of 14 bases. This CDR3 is CASSRQGITAKNIQYF. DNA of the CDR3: TGTGCCAGCTCACGTCAGGGCATCACCGCCAAAAACATTCAGTACTTC.

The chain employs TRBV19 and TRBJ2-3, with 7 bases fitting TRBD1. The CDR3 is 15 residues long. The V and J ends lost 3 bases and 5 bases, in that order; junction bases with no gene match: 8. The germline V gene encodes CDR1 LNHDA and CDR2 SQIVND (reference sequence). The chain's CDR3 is CASSIRGGGGDTQYF. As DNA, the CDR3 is TGTGCCAGTAGTATTAGAGGGGGCGGAGGAGATACGCAGTATTTT.

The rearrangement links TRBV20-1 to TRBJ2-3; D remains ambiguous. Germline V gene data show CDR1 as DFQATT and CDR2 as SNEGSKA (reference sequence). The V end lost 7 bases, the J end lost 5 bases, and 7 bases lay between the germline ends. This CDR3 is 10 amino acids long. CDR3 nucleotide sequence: TGCAGTGTTAGCCTAGATACGCAGTATTTT. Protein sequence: CSVSLDTQYF.

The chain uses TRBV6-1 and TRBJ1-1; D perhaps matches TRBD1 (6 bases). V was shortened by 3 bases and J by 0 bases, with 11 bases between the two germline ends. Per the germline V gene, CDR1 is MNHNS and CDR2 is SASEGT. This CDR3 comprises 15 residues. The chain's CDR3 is CASSDPTGLNTEAFF. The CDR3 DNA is TGTGCCAGCAGTGATCCGACAGGTTTGAACACTGAAGCTTTCTTT.

CDR3 sequence (DNA): TGCGCCAGCAGCCAAGATTGGGGGGGCTCGCGCCGGAACACTGAAGCTTTCTTT. This gives the protein CASSQDWGGSRRNTEAFF. The chain links TRBV4-3 to TRBJ1-1; TRBD1 is a possible D gene (6 bases). Between the trimmed V and J ends, which lost 0 bases and 1 base, there was a span of 18 bases. The CDR3 extends over 18 amino acids. The germline CDR1 and CDR2 sequences are LGHNA and YSLEER.

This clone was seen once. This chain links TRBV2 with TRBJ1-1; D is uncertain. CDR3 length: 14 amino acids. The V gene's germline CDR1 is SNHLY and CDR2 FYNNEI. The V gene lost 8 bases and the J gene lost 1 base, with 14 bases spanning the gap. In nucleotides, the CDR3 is TGTGCCAGCCCCGTTCCGGGAACGAACACTGAAGCTTTCTTT. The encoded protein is CASPVPGTNTEAFF.

The DNA for the CDR3 is TGTGCCAGCAGCTTAATGCGGCGGGAGCGGAATGAGCAGTTCTTC. Translation: CASSLMRRERNEQFF. This chain joins TRBV7-3 and TRBJ2-1, with 7 bases aligning to TRBD2. The CDR3 covers 15 residues. Trimming cost V 1 base and J 7 bases; bases outside gene matches: 7. Per germline, CDR1 SGHTA and CDR2 FQGTGA.

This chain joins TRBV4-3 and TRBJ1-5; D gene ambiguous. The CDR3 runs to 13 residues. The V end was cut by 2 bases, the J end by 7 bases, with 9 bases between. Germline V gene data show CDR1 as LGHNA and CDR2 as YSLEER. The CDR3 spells CASSQSVVQPQHF. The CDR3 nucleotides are TGCGCCAGCAGCCAATCGGTAGTGCAGCCCCAGCATTTT.